This T cell receptor (beta chain) was recovered during a study of blood T cell repertoires in COVID-19. As for the study in general: PBMCs, B-cell-depleted T cells, or T cells were the source of the cDNA or gDNA that made up the material.

Clones were read by immunoSEQ multiplex PCR, and TCRdb kept only the in-frame ones, dropping some. The sample holds a few hundred thousand clones; around three quarters are singletons and the top ten take around 3.2%. The junction had 8 bases not matched to a gene; V was cut back by 0 bases and J by 8 bases. Germline V gives CDR1 SNHLY, CDR2 FYNNEI. This CDR3 contains 16 residues. Sequenced material: peripheral blood. This receptor was obtained from a woman older than 75 with acute or convalescent COVID-19. This chain uses TRBV2 with TRBJ2-1, with 9 bases matching TRBD2. DNA for the CDR3: TGTGCCAGCAGTGAAGCTAGTAGCGGGAGTTTATATGAGCAGTTCTTC. Translating it yields CASSEASSGSLYEQFF.